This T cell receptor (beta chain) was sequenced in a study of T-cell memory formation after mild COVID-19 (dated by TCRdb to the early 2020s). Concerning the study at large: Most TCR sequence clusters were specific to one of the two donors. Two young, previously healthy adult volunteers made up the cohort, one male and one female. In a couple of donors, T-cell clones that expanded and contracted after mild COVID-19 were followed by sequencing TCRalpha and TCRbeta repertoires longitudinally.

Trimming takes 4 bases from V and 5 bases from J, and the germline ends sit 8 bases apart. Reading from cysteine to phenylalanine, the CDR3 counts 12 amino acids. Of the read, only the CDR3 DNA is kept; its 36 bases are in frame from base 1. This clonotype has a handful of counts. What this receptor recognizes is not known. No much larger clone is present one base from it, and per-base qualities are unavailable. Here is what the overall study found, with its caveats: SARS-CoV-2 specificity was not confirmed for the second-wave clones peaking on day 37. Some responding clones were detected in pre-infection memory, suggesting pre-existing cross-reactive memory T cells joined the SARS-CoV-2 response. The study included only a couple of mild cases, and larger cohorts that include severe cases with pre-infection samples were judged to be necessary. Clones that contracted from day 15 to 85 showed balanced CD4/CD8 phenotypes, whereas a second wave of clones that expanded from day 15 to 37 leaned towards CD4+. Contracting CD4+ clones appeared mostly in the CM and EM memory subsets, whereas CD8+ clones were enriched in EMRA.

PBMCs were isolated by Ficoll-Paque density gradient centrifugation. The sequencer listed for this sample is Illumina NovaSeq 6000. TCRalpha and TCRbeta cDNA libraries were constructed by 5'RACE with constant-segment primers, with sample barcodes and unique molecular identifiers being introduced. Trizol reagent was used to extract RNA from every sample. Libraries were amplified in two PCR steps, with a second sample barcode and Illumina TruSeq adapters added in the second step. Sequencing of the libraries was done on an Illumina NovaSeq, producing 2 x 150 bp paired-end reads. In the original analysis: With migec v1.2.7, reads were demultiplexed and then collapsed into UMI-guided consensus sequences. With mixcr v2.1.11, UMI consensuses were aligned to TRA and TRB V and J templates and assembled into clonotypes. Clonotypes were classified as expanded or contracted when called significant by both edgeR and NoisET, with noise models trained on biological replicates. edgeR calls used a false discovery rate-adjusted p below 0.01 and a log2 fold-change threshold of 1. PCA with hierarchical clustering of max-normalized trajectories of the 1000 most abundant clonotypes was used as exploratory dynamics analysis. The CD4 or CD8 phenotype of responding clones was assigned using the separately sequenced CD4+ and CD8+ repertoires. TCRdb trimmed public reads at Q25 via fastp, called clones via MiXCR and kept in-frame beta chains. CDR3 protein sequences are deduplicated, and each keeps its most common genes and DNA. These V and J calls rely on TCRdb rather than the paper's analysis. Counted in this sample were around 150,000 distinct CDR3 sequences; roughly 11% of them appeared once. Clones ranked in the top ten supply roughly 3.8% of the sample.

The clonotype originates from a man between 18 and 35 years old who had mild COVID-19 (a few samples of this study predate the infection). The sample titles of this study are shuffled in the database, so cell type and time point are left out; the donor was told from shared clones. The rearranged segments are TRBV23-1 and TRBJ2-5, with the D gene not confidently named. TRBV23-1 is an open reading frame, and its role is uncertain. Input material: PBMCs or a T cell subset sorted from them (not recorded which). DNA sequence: TGCGCCAGCAGTCCCGAGGAGGAGACCCAGTACTTC. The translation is CASSPEEETQYF.